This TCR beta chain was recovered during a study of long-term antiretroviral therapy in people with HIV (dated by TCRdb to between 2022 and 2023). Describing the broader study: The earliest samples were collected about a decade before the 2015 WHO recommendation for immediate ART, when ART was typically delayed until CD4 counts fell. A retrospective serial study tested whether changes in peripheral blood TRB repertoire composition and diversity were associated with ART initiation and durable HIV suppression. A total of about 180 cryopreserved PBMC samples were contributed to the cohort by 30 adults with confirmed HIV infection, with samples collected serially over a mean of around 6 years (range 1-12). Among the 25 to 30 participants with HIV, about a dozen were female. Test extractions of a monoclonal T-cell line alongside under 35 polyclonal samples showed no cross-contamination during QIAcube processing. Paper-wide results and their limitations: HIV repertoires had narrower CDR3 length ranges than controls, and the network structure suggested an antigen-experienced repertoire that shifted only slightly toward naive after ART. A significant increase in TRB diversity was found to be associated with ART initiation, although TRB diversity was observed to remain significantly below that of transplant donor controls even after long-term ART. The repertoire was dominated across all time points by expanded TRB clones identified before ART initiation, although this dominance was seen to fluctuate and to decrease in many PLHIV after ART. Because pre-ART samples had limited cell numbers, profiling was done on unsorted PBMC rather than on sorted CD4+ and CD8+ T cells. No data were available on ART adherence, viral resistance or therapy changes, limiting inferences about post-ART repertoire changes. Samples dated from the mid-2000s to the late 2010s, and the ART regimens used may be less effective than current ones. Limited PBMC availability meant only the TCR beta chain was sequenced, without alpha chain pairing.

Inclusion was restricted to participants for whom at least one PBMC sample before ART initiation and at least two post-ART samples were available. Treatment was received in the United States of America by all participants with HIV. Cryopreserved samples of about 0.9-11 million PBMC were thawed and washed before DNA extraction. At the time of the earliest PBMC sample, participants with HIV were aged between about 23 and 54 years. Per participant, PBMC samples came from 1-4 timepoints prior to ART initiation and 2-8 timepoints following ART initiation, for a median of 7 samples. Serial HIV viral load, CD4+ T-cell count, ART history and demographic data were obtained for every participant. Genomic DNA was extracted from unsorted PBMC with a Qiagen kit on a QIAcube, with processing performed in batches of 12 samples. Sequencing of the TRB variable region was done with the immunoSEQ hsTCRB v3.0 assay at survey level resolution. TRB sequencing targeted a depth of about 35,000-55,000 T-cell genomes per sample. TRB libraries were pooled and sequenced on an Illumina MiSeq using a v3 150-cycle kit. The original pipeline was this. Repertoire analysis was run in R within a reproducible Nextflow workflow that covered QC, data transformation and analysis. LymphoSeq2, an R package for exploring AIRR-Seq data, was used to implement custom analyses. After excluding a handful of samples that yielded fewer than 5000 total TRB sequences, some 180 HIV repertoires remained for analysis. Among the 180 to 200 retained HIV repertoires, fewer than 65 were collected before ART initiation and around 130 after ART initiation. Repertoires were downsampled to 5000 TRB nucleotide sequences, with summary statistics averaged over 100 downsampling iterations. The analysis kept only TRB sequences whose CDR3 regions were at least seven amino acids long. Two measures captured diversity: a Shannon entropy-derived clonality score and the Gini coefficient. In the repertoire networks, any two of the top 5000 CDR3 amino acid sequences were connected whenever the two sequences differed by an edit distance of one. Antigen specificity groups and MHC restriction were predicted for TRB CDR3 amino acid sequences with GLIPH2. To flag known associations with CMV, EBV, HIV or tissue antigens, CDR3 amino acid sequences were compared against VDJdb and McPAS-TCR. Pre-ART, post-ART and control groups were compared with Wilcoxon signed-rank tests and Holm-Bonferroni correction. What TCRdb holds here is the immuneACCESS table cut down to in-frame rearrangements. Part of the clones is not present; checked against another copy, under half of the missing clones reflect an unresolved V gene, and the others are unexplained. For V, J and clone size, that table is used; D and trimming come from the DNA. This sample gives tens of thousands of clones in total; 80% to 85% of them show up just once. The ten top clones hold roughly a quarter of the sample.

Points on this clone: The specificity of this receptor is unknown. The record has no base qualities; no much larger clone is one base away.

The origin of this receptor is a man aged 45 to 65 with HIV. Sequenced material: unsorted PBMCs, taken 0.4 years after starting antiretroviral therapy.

The DNA sequence reads TGTGCCTGGAGTGTACGAAACTCCGGACAGGGGAGGAGGGGCACTGAAGCTTTCTTT. It translates as CAWSVRNSGQGRRGTEAFF. The chain links TRBV30 with TRBJ1-1; TRBD1 agrees with 9 junctional bases. CDR1 and CDR2 (GTSNPN, SVGIG) derive from the germline V gene (reference sequence). From V the trimming removes 0 bases and from J it removes 4 bases, while the gene matches leave 18 bases of the junction unaccounted for. The CDR3 runs 19 residues from the cysteine to the phenylalanine. Kept here is only the CDR3 DNA, which spans 57 bases and is read in frame from base 1.